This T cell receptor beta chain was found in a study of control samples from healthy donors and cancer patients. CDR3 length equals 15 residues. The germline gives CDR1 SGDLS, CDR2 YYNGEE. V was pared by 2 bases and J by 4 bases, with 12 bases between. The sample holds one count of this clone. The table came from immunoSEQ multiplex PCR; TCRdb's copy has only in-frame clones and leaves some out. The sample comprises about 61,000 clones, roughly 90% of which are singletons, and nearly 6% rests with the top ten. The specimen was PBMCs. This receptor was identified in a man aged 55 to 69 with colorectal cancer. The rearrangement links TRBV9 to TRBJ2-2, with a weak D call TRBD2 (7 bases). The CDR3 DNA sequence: TGTGCCAGCAGCGTGGGGGAGGGGGGCACCGGGGAGCTGTTTTTT. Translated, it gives CASSVGEGGTGELFF.